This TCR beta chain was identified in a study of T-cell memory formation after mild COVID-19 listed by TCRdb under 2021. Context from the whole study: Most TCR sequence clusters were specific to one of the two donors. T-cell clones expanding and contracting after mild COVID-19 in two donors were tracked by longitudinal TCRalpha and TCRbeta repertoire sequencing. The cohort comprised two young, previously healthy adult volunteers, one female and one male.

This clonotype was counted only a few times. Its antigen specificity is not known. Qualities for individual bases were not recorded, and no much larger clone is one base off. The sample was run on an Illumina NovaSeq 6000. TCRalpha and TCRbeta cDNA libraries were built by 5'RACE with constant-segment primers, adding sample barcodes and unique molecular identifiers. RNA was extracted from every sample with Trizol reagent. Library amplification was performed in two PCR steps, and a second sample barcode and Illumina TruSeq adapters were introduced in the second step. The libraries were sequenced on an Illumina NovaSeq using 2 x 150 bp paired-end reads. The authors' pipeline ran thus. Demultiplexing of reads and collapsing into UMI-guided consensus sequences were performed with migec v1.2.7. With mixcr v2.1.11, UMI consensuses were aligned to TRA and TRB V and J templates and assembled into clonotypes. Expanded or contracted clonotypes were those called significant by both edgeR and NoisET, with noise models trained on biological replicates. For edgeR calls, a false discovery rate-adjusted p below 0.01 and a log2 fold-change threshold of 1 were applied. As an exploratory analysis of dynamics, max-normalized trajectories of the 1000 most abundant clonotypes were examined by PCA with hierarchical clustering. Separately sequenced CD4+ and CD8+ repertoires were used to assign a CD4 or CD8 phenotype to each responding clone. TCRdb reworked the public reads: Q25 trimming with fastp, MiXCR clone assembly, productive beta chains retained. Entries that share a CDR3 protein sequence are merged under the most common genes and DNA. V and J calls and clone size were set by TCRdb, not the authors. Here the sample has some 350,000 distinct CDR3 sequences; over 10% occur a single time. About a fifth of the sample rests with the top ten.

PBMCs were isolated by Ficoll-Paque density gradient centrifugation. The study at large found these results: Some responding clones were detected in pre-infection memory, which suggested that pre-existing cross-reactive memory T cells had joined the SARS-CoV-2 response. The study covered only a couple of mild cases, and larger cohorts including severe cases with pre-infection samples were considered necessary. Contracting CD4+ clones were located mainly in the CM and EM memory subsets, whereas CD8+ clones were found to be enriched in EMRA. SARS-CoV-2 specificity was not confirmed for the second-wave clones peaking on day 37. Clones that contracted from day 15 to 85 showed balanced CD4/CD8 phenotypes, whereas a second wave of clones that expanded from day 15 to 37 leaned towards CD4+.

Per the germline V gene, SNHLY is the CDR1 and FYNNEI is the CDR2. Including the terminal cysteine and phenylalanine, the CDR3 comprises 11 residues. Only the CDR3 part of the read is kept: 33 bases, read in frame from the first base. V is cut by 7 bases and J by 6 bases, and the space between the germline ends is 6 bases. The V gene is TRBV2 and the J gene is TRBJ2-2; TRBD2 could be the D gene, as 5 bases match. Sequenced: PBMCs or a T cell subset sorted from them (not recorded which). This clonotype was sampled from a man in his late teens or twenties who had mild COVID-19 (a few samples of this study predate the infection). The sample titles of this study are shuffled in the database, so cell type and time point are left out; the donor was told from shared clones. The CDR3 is CASIGAGELFF. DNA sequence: TGTGCCAGCATCGGGGCCGGGGAGCTGTTTTTT.